This entry lists 3 T cell receptor beta chains sequenced from one sample in a study of human T cells and chemical hapten exposure. TCRdb called the RACE reads again in MiXCR, with one record for every CDR3 protein. Of over 100,000 distinct CDR3 sequences in the sample, 9.2% were seen once. As to time point: patch test 2, 6 weeks after DPC sensitization. Treatment denoted: therapeutic diphenylcyclopropenone sensitization with weekly scalp DPC. Source: whole blood, taken in connection with sensitization to the hapten diphenylcyclopropenone (DPC). The receptors were sampled from a woman between 35 and 50 years old with alopecia areata. Some clones in this sample may be carry-over from other donors' samples.

This sequence joins TRBV2 and TRBJ2-5, with 8 bases lining up with TRBD2. The CDR3 extends over 16 amino acids. CDR1 is SNHLY and CDR2 is FYNNEI in the germline V gene. After removal of 6 bases from V and 5 bases from J, the junction contained 14 bases not matched to a gene. The CDR3 reads CASSLTAGGYGETQYF. CDR3 nucleotide sequence: TGTGCCAGCAGCCTTACGGCGGGGGGCTATGGTGAGACCCAGTACTTC.

The table lists this clonotype with many counts. The chain combines TRBV13 with TRBJ2-3; D remains unclear. CDR3 size: 14 residues. V shed 4 bases and J shed 10 bases, with 18 bases lying between them. Germline-derived CDR1 and CDR2 are PRHDT and FYEKMQ (reference sequence). CDR3 sequence (DNA): TGTGCCAGCAGCTCCCGACTGCGGAGTAGGGCGCAGTATTTT. It encodes CASSSRLRSRAQYF.

The chain recombines TRBV20-1 with TRBJ1-5; 9 nucleotides agree with TRBD1. The V segment lost 5 bases and the J segment 7 bases; nucleotides outside the gene matches: 6. The germline gives CDR1 DFQATT, CDR2 SNEGSKA (reference sequence). The CDR3 is 13 residues long. CDR3 in DNA: TGCAGTGCTCGGGGACAGGGAGGACAGCCCCAGCATTTT. Translating gives CSARGQGGQPQHF.